This T cell receptor (beta chain) was identified during a study of T cell changes during pregnancy in multiple sclerosis. Only in-frame clones appear in the TCRdb table, and some are missing; sequencing was by immunoSEQ multiplex PCR. The repertoire consists of tens of thousands of clones, with 70% to 90% occurring once and the leading ten covering roughly 5.5%. The CDR3 totals 15 residues. Per the germline V gene, CDR1 is SGHTA and CDR2 is FQGTGA. V dropped 4 bases and J dropped 4 bases, with 16 bases sitting between them. This specimen consisted of CD8+ T cells from peripheral blood mononuclear cells, obtained after pregnancy. The origin of this receptor is a female donor in good health, enrolled as a control in a pregnancy study. V usage is TRBV7-3 and J usage is TRBJ1-2; D not resolved. In DNA form, the CDR3 reads TGTGCCAGCAGCTCTCCTGGAGGGTGGTGCTATGGCTACACCTTC. It translates to CASSSPGGWCYGYTF.